One T cell receptor beta chain is described in this entry. What it recognizes is unknown. This sample stems from a study of T-cell reconstitution after alpha-beta-depleted transplantation in children. The CDR3 is made up of 14 amino acids. Losses at the gene ends were 6 bases for V and 5 bases for J; bases not matched to a gene: 6. This sample's TCRbeta library carried unique molecular identifier barcodes. Via MiXCR, TCRdb re-called the PCR reads, giving one row per CDR3 protein. The sample gives hundreds of thousands of distinct CDR3 sequences, roughly 13% of which show up once; 2% to 2.5% is in the top ten. General study findings and limits: Fresh T-cell production supplied most of the T-cell counts and diversity seen one year after transplant. Reportedly, roughly two months post-transplant, alpha-beta T cells arose from several hundred expanded graft clones.

This sequence originates from a male patient between 10 and 17 years old who had a stem cell transplant for acute myeloid leukemia, so the T cells may come from the graft donor. This chain joins TRBV12-3 or TRBV12-4 and TRBJ2-7; 11 bases are shared with TRBD1. This specimen consisted of PBMCs, mostly from graft donor cells, obtained 360 days after TCRalphabeta/CD19-depleted stem cell transplant. CDR3 loop: CASRGDRGIHEQYF. DNA of the CDR3: TGTGCCAGCAGGGGGGACAGGGGGATTCACGAGCAGTACTTC.